The 23 T cell receptor beta chains reported below all come from one sample, sequenced in a study of cytomegalovirus exposure and HLA in healthy donors. PCR employed 60 Vbeta and 13 Jbeta primers. This table comes from immunoSEQ multiplex PCR, and its TCRdb copy is limited to in-frame clones, with some not included. This table has about 130,000 clones, around 72% appearing once. The sequenced sample was PBMCs. The receptor source for this set is a man under 40 in good health and CMV-seronegative.

This chain uses TRBV4-3 with TRBJ1-1; D gene uncertain. CDR3 length equals 16 residues. V was pared by 3 bases and J by 0 bases, with 14 bases between. In germline, CDR1 is LGHNA, CDR2 YSLEER. Here the CDR3 reads CASSQDKTYVNTEAFF. CDR3 nucleotide sequence: TGCGCCAGCAGCCAGGATAAGACATACGTGAACACTGAAGCTTTCTTT.

This chain joins TRBV5-1 and TRBJ2-5; 7 bases are a match to TRBD2. Germline CDR1 and CDR2: SGHRS and YFSETQ. This CDR3 has 17 residues. Germline trimming cut 0 bases from V and 2 bases from J; bases unmatched to any gene: 10. CDR3 DNA: TGCGCCAGCAGCTTGGAGCCTAGCGGAGCCTTTCAAGAGACCCAGTACTTC. Translating it yields CASSLEPSGAFQETQYF. The complete variable domain, with remaining parts taken from reference TRBV5-1 and TRBJ2-5, reads KAGVTQTPRYLIKTRGQQVTLSCSPISGHRSVSWYQQTPGQGLQFLFEYFSETQRNKGNFPGRFSGRQFSNSRSEMNVSTLELGDSALYLCASSLEPSGAFQETQYFGPGTRLLVL.

The chain links TRBV6-5 to TRBJ1-1; 8 nucleotides agree with TRBD1. V lost 0 bases to trimming and J lost 6 bases; unmatched junction nucleotides: 6. Germline CDR1 MNHEY, CDR2 SVGAGI. This CDR3 region has 15 residues. The CDR3 is CASSYSRTGSAEAFF. CDR3 in DNA: TGTGCCAGCAGTTACTCCCGGACAGGGAGCGCTGAAGCTTTCTTT.

J is TRBJ2-3 and V is TRBV5-4; TRBD1 matches 7 bases. CDR3 size: 14 residues. Germline lookup yields CDR1 SGHNT and CDR2 YYREEE (reference sequence). J gave up 4 bases and V 6 bases, and 8 bases lay outside the gene matches. CDR3 in DNA: TGTGCCAGCAACCTCCGGGACAGTTCAGATACGCAGTATTTT. Protein sequence: CASNLRDSSDTQYF. Combining the CDR3 with reference TRBV5-4 and TRBJ2-3 gives the whole variable domain ETGVTQSPTHLIKTRGQQVTLRCSSQSGHNTVSWYQQALGQGPQFIFQYYREEENGRGNFPPRFSGLQFPNYSSELNVNALELDDSALYLCASNLRDSSDTQYFGPGTRLTVL.

This sequence joins TRBV6-1 and TRBJ2-7, with no clear D. Germline V gives CDR1 MNHNS, CDR2 SASEGT. V was trimmed by 6 bases and J by 1 base, leaving 13 bases between them. The CDR3 totals 14 residues. The chain's CDR3 is CASSPEPRSYEQYF. Here the CDR3 DNA reads TGTGCCAGCAGCCCCGAGCCACGGTCCTACGAGCAGTACTTC.

The J gene is TRBJ2-2, the V gene TRBV19; 7 bases fit TRBD2. Losses at the gene ends were 10 bases for V and 6 bases for J; bases not matched to a gene: 14. The CDR3 is 15 amino acids. Germline assignment: CDR1 LNHDA and CDR2 SQIVND (reference sequence). The CDR3 DNA reads TGTGCCACCCTAAGGCGCGGGCGGGGGTCCGGGGAGCTGTTTTTT. It encodes CATLRRGRGSGELFF.

The gene calls are TRBV5-1 and TRBJ1-6; a weak D match, TRBD1 (6 bases). The CDR3 totals 13 residues. Germline-derived CDR1 and CDR2 are SGHRS and YFSETQ. V lost 2 bases and J 11 bases, leaving 11 bases between the germline ends. As DNA, the CDR3 is TGCGCCAGCAGCTTCCTACAGGGAGCACCCCTCCACTTT. Translation gives CASSFLQGAPLHF.

This clone has just one count. The V gene is TRBV7-9, the J gene TRBJ1-3, with TRBD1 matching 11 bases. The J segment lost 0 bases and the V segment lost 3 bases, leaving 4 bases of the junction unmatched. This CDR3 is built from 17 residues. Germline CDR1 reads SEHNR; CDR2 reads FQNEAQ (reference sequence). The CDR3: CASSLGTGGYSGNTIYF. CDR3 bases: TGTGCCAGCAGCTTGGGGACAGGGGGTTACTCTGGAAACACCATATATTTT.

V and J are TRBV27 and TRBJ2-7, with a tentative D call TRBD1 (5 bases). V gave up 6 bases and J gave up 7 bases, with 22 bases separating them. CDR3 length: 15 amino acids. The V gene's germline CDR1 is MNHEY and CDR2 SMNVEV (reference sequence). CDR3 coding DNA: TGTGCCAGCAGACCTAACGACAGACCTTGGGGTGAGCAGTACTTC. It is translated as CASRPNDRPWGEQYF.

Only a few counts were recorded for this clone. V usage is TRBV6-1 and J usage is TRBJ2-7; D ambiguous. The germline V gene has CDR1 MNHNS and CDR2 SASEGT. There are 10 residues in the CDR3. V was trimmed by 8 bases and J by 4 bases, leaving 6 bases between them. The chain's CDR3 is CASVLYEQYF. Written as DNA, the CDR3 is TGTGCCAGCGTCTTATACGAGCAGTACTTC.

J is TRBJ1-1 and V is TRBV5-1; TRBD1 agrees at 7 bases. Trimming at V came to 4 bases and at J to 4 bases, leaving 7 bases not matched to a gene. This CDR3 comprises 14 residues. Germline assignment: CDR1 SGHRS and CDR2 YFSETQ. The CDR3 coding sequence is TGCGCCAGCAGCCCACGGGACAGTGGCACTGAAGCTTTCTTT. Protein: CASSPRDSGTEAFF.

The chain couples TRBV18 to TRBJ1-2; 7 bases match TRBD1. The V and J ends lost 2 bases and 7 bases, in that order; junction bases with no gene match: 10. Germline V gives CDR1 KGHSH, CDR2 LQKENI. The CDR3 is 15 amino acids. The CDR3 reads CASSPGSAGGSGYTF. The CDR3 DNA reads as TGTGCCAGCTCACCAGGGTCGGCAGGGGGATCTGGCTACACCTTC.

This clone has only a few counts. The V gene is TRBV18, the J gene TRBJ1-4, with D unresolved. V was cut by 6 bases and J by 0 bases, with 5 bases left in between. The germline V gene has CDR1 KGHSH and CDR2 LQKENI. The CDR3 sequence is 13 residues long. In nucleotides, the CDR3 is TGTGCCAGCTCCGTTGCAACTAATGAAAAACTGTTTTTT. Amino acid sequence: CASSVATNEKLFF.

The chain uses TRBV5-6 and TRBJ1-1, with a possible D match to TRBD1 (5 bases). V lost 4 bases and J lost 3, with 7 bases in between. CDR1 and CDR2 from the germline V gene are SGHDT and YYEEEE. The CDR3 runs to 12 residues. For the CDR3, the DNA is TGTGCCAGCAGCCTAGGGGACACTGAAGCTTTCTTT. Translation gives CASSLGDTEAFF. Combining the CDR3 with reference TRBV5-6 and TRBJ1-1 gives the whole variable domain DAGVTQSPTHLIKTRGQQVTLRCSPKSGHDTVSWYQQALGQGPQFIFQYYEEEERQRGNFPDRFSGHQFPNYSSELNVNALLLGDSALYLCASSLGDTEAFFGQGTRLTVV.

The chain employs TRBV7-6 and TRBJ2-5; 8 nucleotides align to TRBD2. The J call may be faulty, since TRBJ2-7 better matches the DNA end. Per germline, CDR1 SGHVS and CDR2 FNYEAQ. CDR3 size: 16 residues. The CDR3 DNA reads as TGTGCCAGCAGCTTACTCGGGGGGGACGGGTACTACGAGCAGTACTTC. This codes for CASSLLGGDGYYEQYF.

The genes are TRBV7-9 and TRBJ2-3; 7 bases fit TRBD2. The CDR3 has 17 residues. CDR1 and CDR2 from the germline V gene are SEHNR and FQNEAQ (reference sequence). With V trimmed by 5 bases and J by 2 bases, 13 bases remained unmatched. The CDR3 DNA follows: TGTGCCAGCAGCGGTGGCGGGGAGGGACCCTACACAGATACGCAGTATTTT. Its translation is CASSGGGEGPYTDTQYF.

This clone came up a few times. J is TRBJ2-1 and V is TRBV5-6, with D perhaps matching TRBD2 (6 bases). The CDR3 is 13 residues long. Trimming left V 4 bases short and J 6 bases short, with 11 bases between. Per the germline V gene, CDR1 is SGHDT and CDR2 is YYEEEE. CDR3: CASSGGISNEQFF. CDR3 nucleotides: TGTGCCAGCAGCGGCGGGATTAGCAATGAGCAGTTCTTC.

V gene TRBV6-1 combines with J gene TRBJ2-7, with 7 nucleotides matching TRBD1. V lost 1 base, J lost 2 bases, and 5 bases stayed unmatched. The CDR3 totals 15 residues. CDR1 and CDR2 (germline): MNHNS, SASEGT. CDR3 region: CASSEVDRVPYEQYF. CDR3 sequence (DNA): TGTGCCAGCAGTGAAGTTGACAGGGTACCCTACGAGCAGTACTTC.

Only a few counts were recorded for this clone. The V gene is TRBV7-2, the J gene TRBJ1-2; the match to TRBD1 covers 8 bases. The CDR3 covers 15 residues. V trimming: 5 bases; J trimming: 5 bases; junction bases outside the gene matches: 10. Per the germline V gene, CDR1 is SGHTA and CDR2 is FQGNSA. Here the CDR3 reads CASSLLTGERYGYTF. Here the CDR3 DNA reads TGTGCCAGCAGCCTACTGACAGGGGAGAGATATGGCTACACCTTC.

The genes are TRBV11-2 and TRBJ1-4; no clear D gene. The CDR3 is 15 amino acids. The germline V gene encodes CDR1 SGHAT and CDR2 FQNNGV. V lost 4 bases, J lost 0 bases, and 9 bases lay in between. The CDR3, as DNA: TGTGCCAGCAGCTCGTACGGAGCAACTAATGAAAAACTGTTTTTT. Encoded protein: CASSSYGATNEKLFF. The whole variable domain, filled in from reference TRBV11-2 and TRBJ1-4, reads EAGVAQSPRYKIIEKRQSVAFWCNPISGHATLYWYQQILGQGPKLLIQFQNNGVVDDSQLPKDRFSAERLKGVDSTLKIQPAKLEDSAVYLCASSSYGATNEKLFFGSGTQLSVL.

This clone was detected a few times. The rearrangement uses TRBV5-8 and TRBJ2-3; D gene unclear. Trimming cost V 5 bases and J 3 bases, with 13 bases left between them. Germline V lookup: CDR1 SGHTS, CDR2 YDEGEE. The length of the CDR3 is 14 residues. The CDR3 is CASSRVVGTDTQYF. The CDR3 coding sequence is TGTGCCAGCAGTCGGGTCGTTGGGACAGATACGCAGTATTTT. Combining the CDR3 with reference TRBV5-8 and TRBJ2-3 gives the whole variable domain EAGVTQSPTHLIKTRGQQATLRCSPISGHTSVYWYQQALGLGLQFLLWYDEGEERNRGNFPPRFSGRQFPNYSSELNVNALELEDSALYLCASSRVVGTDTQYFGPGTRLTVL.

The CDR3 DNA is TGTGCCAGCAGCTTTAGCGGAAACTCCTACAATGAGCAGTTCTTC. Protein product: CASSFSGNSYNEQFF. The chain combines TRBV7-2 with TRBJ2-1; D perhaps matches TRBD2 (6 bases). Trimming took 3 bases from V and 0 from J, leaving 9 bases between them. CDR3 size: 15 residues. From germline, CDR1 is SGHTA and CDR2 FQGNSA.

Note on this clone: A much larger clone is a single base away; this may be a read error. V gene TRBV6-5 combines with J gene TRBJ1-3; D is unclear. Germline assignment: CDR1 MNHEY and CDR2 SVGAGI. This CDR3 comprises 15 residues. Here the CDR3 reads CACSYSEGSGNTIYF. The CDR3 coding sequence is TGTGCCTGCAGTTACTCAGAGGGCTCTGGAAACACCATATATTTT.